This T cell receptor beta chain appears in the sequencing data of a study of T cell changes during pregnancy in multiple sclerosis. TCRdb keeps only in-frame clones here, not all; method: immunoSEQ multiplex PCR. In the table there are 90,000 to 120,000 clones, about nine tenths of which are singletons. This CDR3 comprises 15 residues. Germline-derived CDR1 and CDR2 are SGHTA and FQGNSA. V gave up 2 bases and J gave up 7 bases; unmatched junction bases: 7. Sequencing was performed on peripheral blood, taken in the third trimester of pregnancy. V is TRBV7-2 and J is TRBJ1-3; 8 bases line up with TRBD1. The TCR was taken from a female donor in good health, enrolled as a control in a pregnancy study. The chain's CDR3 is CASSLTGTGDNTIYF. CDR3 sequence (DNA): TGTGCCAGCAGCTTAACCGGGACAGGTGATAACACCATATATTTT.